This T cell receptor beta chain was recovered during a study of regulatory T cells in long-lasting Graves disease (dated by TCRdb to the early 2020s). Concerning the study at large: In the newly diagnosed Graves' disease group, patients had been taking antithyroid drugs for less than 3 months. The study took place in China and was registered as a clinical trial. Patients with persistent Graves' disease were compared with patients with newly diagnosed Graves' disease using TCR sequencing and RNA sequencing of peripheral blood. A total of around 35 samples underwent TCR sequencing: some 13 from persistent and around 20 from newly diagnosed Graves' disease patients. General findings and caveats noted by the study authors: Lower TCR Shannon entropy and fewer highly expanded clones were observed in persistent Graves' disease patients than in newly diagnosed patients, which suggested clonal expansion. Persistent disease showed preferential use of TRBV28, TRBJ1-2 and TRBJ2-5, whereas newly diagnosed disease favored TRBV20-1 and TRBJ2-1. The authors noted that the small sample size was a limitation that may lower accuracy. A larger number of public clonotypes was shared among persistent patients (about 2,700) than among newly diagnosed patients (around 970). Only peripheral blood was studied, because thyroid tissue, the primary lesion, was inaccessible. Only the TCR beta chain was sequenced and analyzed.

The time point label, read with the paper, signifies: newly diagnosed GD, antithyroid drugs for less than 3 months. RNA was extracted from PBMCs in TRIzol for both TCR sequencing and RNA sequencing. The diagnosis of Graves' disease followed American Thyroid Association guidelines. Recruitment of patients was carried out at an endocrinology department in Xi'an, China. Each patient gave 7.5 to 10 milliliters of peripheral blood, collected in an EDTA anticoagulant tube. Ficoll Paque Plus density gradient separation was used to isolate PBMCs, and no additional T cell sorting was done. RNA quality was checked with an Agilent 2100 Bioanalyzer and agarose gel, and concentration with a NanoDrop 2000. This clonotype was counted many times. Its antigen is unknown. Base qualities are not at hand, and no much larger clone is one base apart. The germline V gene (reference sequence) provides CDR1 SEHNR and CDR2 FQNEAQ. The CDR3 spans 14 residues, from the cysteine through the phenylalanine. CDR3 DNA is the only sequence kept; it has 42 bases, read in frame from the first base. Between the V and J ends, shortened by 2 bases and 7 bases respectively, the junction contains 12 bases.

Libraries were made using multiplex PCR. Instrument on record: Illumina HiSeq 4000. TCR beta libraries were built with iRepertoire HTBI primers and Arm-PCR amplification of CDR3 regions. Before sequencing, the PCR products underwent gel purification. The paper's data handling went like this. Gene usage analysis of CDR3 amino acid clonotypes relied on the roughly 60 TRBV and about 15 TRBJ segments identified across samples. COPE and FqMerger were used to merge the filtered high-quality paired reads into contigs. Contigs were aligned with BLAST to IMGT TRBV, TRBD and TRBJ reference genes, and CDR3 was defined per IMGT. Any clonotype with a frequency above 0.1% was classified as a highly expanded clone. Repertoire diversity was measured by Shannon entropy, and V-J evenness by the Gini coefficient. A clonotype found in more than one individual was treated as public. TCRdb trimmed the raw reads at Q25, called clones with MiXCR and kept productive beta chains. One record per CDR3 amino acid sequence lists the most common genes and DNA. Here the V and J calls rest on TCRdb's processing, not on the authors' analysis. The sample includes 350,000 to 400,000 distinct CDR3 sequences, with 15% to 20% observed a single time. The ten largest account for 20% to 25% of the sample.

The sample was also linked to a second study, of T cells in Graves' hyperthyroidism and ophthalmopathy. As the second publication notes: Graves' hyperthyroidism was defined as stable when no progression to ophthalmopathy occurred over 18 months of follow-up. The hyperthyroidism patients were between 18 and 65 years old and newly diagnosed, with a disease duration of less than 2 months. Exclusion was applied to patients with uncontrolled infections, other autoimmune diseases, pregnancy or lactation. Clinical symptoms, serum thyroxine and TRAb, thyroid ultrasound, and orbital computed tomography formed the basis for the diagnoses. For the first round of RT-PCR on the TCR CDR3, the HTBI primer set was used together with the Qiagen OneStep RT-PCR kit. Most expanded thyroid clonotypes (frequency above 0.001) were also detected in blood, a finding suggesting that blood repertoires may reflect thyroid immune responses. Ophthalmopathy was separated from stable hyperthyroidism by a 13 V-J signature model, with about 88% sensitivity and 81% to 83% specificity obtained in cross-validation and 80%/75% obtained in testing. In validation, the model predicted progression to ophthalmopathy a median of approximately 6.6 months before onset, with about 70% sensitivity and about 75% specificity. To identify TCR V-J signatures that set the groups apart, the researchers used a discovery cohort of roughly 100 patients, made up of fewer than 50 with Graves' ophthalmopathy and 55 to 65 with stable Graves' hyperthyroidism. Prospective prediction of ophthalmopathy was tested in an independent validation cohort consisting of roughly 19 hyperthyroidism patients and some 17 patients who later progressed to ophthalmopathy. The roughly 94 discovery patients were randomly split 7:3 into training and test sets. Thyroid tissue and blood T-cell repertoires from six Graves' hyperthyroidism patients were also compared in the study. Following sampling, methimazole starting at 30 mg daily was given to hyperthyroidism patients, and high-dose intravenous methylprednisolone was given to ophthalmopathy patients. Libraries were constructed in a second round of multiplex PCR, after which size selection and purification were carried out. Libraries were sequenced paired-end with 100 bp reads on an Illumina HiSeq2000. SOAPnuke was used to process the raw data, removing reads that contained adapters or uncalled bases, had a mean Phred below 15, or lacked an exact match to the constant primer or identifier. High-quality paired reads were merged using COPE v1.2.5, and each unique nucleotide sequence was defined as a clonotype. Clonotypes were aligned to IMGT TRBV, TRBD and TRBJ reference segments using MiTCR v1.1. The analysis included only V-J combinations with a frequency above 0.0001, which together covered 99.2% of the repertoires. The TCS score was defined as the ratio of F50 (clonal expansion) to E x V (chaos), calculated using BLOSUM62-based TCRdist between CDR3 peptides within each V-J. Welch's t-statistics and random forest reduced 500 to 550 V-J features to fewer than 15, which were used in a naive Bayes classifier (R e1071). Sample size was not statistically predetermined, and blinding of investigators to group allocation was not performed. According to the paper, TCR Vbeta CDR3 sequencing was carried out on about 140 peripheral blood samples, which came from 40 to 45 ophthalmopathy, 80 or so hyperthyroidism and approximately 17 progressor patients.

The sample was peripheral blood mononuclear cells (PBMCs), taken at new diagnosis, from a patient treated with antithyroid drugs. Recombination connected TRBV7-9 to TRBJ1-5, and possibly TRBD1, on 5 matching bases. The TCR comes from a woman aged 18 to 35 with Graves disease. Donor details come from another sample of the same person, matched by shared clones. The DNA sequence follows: TGTGCCAGCAGCTTACAGGGCCCCGAGCAGCCCCAGCATTTT. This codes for CASSLQGPEQPQHF.